The 31 T cell receptor beta chains presented below share a single source sample, sequenced in a study of T cells in Graves' hyperthyroidism and ophthalmopathy. RNA transcripts gave rise to amplified TCR beta CDR3 regions. A set of HTBI primers served as the primers for a first-round RT-PCR of the TCR CDR3. TCRdb re-called the multiplex PCR reads with MiXCR, one entry per CDR3 protein. The sample records approximately 510,000 distinct CDR3 sequences, around 21% being singletons. Sequencing was done on a sample of blood. The receptor source for this set is a man aged 18 to 30 with Graves' hyperthyroidism.

In its sample, this clonotype was seen many times. The V gene is TRBV13, the J gene TRBJ2-5; D not certain. V lost 0 bases to trimming and J lost 3 bases, with 11 bases between them. The CDR3 extends over 15 amino acids. Germline CDR1 PRHDT, CDR2 FYEKMQ (reference sequence). The CDR3 coding sequence is TGTGCCAGCAGCTTAGGAGGCTTGGCGGAAGAGACCCAGTACTTC. Translated: CASSLGGLAEETQYF.

The sample holds many counts of this clonotype. V and J are TRBV7-2 and TRBJ2-7, with a weak D call TRBD2 (5 bases). Germline loops: CDR1 SGHTA, CDR2 FQGNSA. V was trimmed by 1 base and J by 3 bases, leaving 16 bases between them. CDR3 size: 16 residues. The DNA for the CDR3 is TGTGCCAGCAGCTTAGGAGTTGGAGGATTCAACTACGAGCAGTACTTC. Translated: CASSLGVGGFNYEQYF.

At least ten counts were recorded for this clonotype. The J gene is TRBJ2-2, the V gene TRBV28, with D possibly matching TRBD1 (5 bases). Germline V gene data show CDR1 as MDHEN and CDR2 as SYDVKM. This CDR3 contains 14 residues. V lost 8 bases and J 0 bases, leaving 10 bases between the germline ends. The CDR3 region is CASLDTPNTGELFF. The CDR3 nucleotides read TGTGCCAGCCTGGACACCCCGAACACCGGGGAGCTGTTTTTT.

To note about this clonotype: A much larger clone differs by one base, so this may be a read error. V usage is TRBV20-1 and J usage is TRBJ1-5; D is unresolved. CDR1 is DFQATT and CDR2 is SNEGSKA in the germline V gene (reference sequence). This CDR3 region has 12 residues. The chain's CDR3 is CSARSGNQPLHF. For the CDR3, the DNA is TGCAGTGCTAGATCGGGGAATCAGCCCCTGCATTTT.

This clonotype appeared many times. The chain combines TRBV5-1 with TRBJ2-7, with D possibly matching TRBD2 (5 bases). CDR1 is SGHRS, CDR2 YFSETQ, per germline. This CDR3 has 16 residues. V was shortened by 4 bases and J by 0 bases, with 17 bases between the two germline ends. The chain's CDR3 is CASSAGGKGISYEQYF. As DNA, the CDR3 is TGCGCCAGCAGCGCCGGAGGTAAAGGGATCTCCTACGAGCAGTACTTC.

This clonotype was counted ten times or more. This may stem from a read error, because a much larger clone lies one nucleotide away. This sequence joins TRBV6-5 and TRBJ1-2; no clear D gene. The V and J ends lost 1 base and 3 bases respectively, with 6 bases between them. Germline lookup yields CDR1 MNHEY and CDR2 SVGAGI. The CDR3 totals 13 residues. The CDR3 spells CASSYWQDYGYTF. CDR3 nucleotides: TGTGCCAGCAGTTACTGGCAGGACTATGGCTACACCTTC.

Many counts were recorded for this clonotype. This CDR3 is CASSLTGSWETQYF. CDR3 coding DNA: TGTGCCAGCAGCCTCACAGGGAGTTGGGAGACCCAGTACTTC. The chain has TRBV12-3 or TRBV12-4 and TRBJ2-5; perhaps TRBD1 as D (6 bases). This CDR3 spans 14 amino acids. Trimming took 6 bases from V and 5 from J, leaving 16 bases between them.

This clonotype was detected many times. The chain has TRBV20-1 and TRBJ1-5; D uncertain. V was shortened by 6 bases and J by 0 bases, with 12 bases between the two germline ends. Germline V lookup: CDR1 DFQATT, CDR2 SNEGSKA (reference sequence). The CDR3 length is 14 residues. The CDR3 here is CSAGARTSNQPQHF. In DNA form, the CDR3 reads TGCAGTGCCGGCGCCCGGACTAGCAATCAGCCCCAGCATTTT.

This clonotype showed up just a few times. This sequence joins TRBV6-1 and TRBJ1-6; no firm D call. The CDR3 is 14 amino acids. V lost 6 bases, J lost 8 bases, and 14 bases lay in between. Germline lookup yields CDR1 MNHNS and CDR2 SASEGT. CDR3 protein: CASSPLGPDSPLHF. In DNA, the CDR3 is TGTGCCAGCAGCCCCTTGGGTCCAGATTCACCCCTCCACTTT.

This chain connects TRBV20-1 to TRBJ1-2, with a possible D match to TRBD1 (6 bases). The germline V gene encodes CDR1 DFQATT and CDR2 SNEGSKA (reference sequence). The CDR3 covers 14 residues. Trimming pared 0 bases from V and 6 bases from J, leaving 14 bases between. The CDR3 spells CSARDDSGAHGYTF. The CDR3 bases are TGCAGTGCTAGAGATGATTCGGGGGCACATGGCTACACCTTC.

This clonotype has more than one count but fewer than ten. The chain combines TRBV28 with TRBJ1-2; 8 bases align to TRBD1. V shed 6 bases, J shed 4 bases, and the junction held 7 bases outside the gene matches. The CDR3 is 14 residues long. Germline CDR1 MDHEN, CDR2 SYDVKM. CDR3 coding DNA: TGTGCCAGCAGCGAGACAGGGGCAGGCTATGGCTACACCTTC. Translating it yields CASSETGAGYGYTF.

This clonotype was counted ten times or more. The chain is built from TRBV6-1 and TRBJ1-2, with D unclear. The V end lost 4 bases, the J end lost 5 bases, and 17 bases lay between the germline ends. The CDR3 is 15 residues long. The V gene's germline CDR1 is MNHNS and CDR2 SASEGT. For the CDR3, the DNA is TGTGCCAGCAGTGGATCCCCGGGGTGGGAATATGGCTACACCTTC. Protein: CASSGSPGWEYGYTF.

This clonotype appeared many times. This chain joins TRBV6-1 and TRBJ2-7; D is tentatively TRBD1 or TRBD2 (5 bases each). The CDR3 consists of 14 residues. Looked up from germline, CDR1 is MNHNS and CDR2 is SASEGT. The germline V and J ends were trimmed by 1 base and 7 bases, with 14 bases remaining between them. The CDR3 spells CASSEEVNEGEQYF. CDR3 DNA: TGTGCCAGCAGTGAAGAGGTCAACGAGGGGGAGCAGTACTTC.

There are many counts of this clonotype. The chain is built from TRBV7-2 and TRBJ1-2; a possible D gene is TRBD1 (5 bases). Trimming removed 7 bases at V and 4 bases at J, with 19 bases between. In germline, CDR1 is SGHTA, CDR2 FQGNSA. The CDR3 covers 15 residues. CDR3 sequence (DNA): TGTGCCAGCACCATCGCGTCACAGGCCACCTATGGCTACACCTTC. This gives the protein CASTIASQATYGYTF. Using reference TRBV7-2 and TRBJ1-2 for the parts outside the CDR3, the full variable domain is GAGVSQSPSNKVTEKGKDVELRCDPISGHTALYWYRQSLGQGLEFLIYFQGNSAPDKSGLPSDRFSAERTGGSVSTLTIQRTQQEDSAVYLCASTIASQATYGYTFGSGTRLTVV.

V is TRBV27 and J is TRBJ1-6, with D tentatively TRBD1 (5 bases). The CDR3 is 14 residues long. V lost 5 bases, J lost 7 bases, and 12 bases lay in between. CDR1 and CDR2 (germline): MNHEY, SMNVEV (reference sequence). Written as DNA, the CDR3 is TGTGCCAGCAGTCCCCCTGGGGGGAATTCACCCCTCCACTTT. Translation: CASSPPGGNSPLHF.

With respect to this clonotype: The junction departs from the called germline gene at one end, perhaps through a read error. The genes are TRBV28 and TRBJ2-7; D perhaps matches TRBD2 (5 bases). Germline V gene lookup returns CDR1 MDHEN and CDR2 SYDVKM. The CDR3 totals 12 residues. The CDR3 DNA reads as TGTGCCAGCAGTAAGACGGACTCCGAGCAGGACTTC. This gives the protein CASSKTDSEQDF.

This clonotype was counted at least ten times. The chain employs TRBV24-1 and TRBJ1-5, with TRBD1 as a possible D gene (5 bases). The CDR3 contains 19 residues. CDR1 KGHDR and CDR2 SFDVKD come from the germline V gene. Trimming removed 3 bases from V and 6 bases from J, with 26 bases in between. The CDR3 nucleotides read TGTGCCACCAGTGATCCCCGGTTGAACCACCTGAGGCAGGGTCAGCCCCAGCATTTT. Translating gives CATSDPRLNHLRQGQPQHF.

The V and J genes are TRBV28 and TRBJ1-2; 9 nucleotides align to TRBD1. The CDR3 loop spans 14 amino acids. CDR1 MDHEN and CDR2 SYDVKM come from the germline V gene. The V gene end was trimmed by 1 base and the J gene end by 13 bases; junction bases not matched to a gene: 10. The CDR3 loop is CASSLSSGQGIGTF. In DNA form, the CDR3 reads TGTGCCAGCAGTTTATCCTCGGGACAGGGAATCGGCACCTTC.

On this clonotype: This sequence may be a read error, since a much larger clone differs from it by one base. The gene calls are TRBV6-5 and TRBJ1-2; D is ambiguous. The CDR3 spans 13 residues. Germline loops: CDR1 MNHEY, CDR2 SVGAGI. The CDR3 here is CTSSYEEYYGYTF. CDR3 in DNA: TGTACCAGCAGTTATGAGGAATACTATGGCTACACCTTC.

The sample holds many counts of this clonotype. The rearrangement links TRBV10-2 to TRBJ2-7; no firm D call. CDR1 WSHSY and CDR2 SAAADI come from the germline V gene. This CDR3 has 13 amino acids. Trimming pared 0 bases from V and 3 bases from J, leaving 6 bases between. The CDR3 sequence is CASSESAGYEQYF. In DNA form, the CDR3 reads TGCGCCAGCAGTGAGTCCGCAGGCTACGAGCAGTACTTC.

The chain links TRBV7-2 to TRBJ2-5; 8 bases are shared with TRBD2. This CDR3 contains 14 residues. The V gene end was trimmed by 5 bases and the J gene end by 5 bases; junction bases not matched to a gene: 7. The germline V gene has CDR1 SGHTA and CDR2 FQGNSA. The CDR3 DNA follows: TGTGCCAGCAGCGCCGGACCGGGAGGGGAGACCCAGTACTTC. It translates to CASSAGPGGETQYF.

This clonotype was seen a few times. Because it lacks the conserved phenylalanine or tryptophan at the end, this CDR3 is likely a read error. V and J are TRBV12-3 or TRBV12-4 and TRBJ1-2; tentative D call: TRBD1 (6 bases). V gave up 4 bases and J gave up 4 bases, with 10 bases separating them. CDR3 length equals 13 residues. The CDR3 region has the DNA TGTGCCAGCAGTTCTACAGGGACCTATGGCTACACCTAC. Translating gives CASSSTGTYGYTY.

V usage is TRBV3-1 and J usage is TRBJ1-2; D not certain. CDR1 and CDR2 from the germline V gene are LGHDT and YNNKEL (reference sequence). V was cut by 4 bases and J by 2 bases, with 14 bases left in between. The CDR3 consists of 15 residues. CDR3 nucleotide sequence: TGTGCCAGCAGCCCATTGAGGGCAAGCAACTATGGCTACACCTTC. It codes for CASSPLRASNYGYTF.

This clonotype was seen at least ten times. CDR3 residues: CASSWGRNIQYF. DNA for the CDR3: TGTGCCAGCAGTTGGGGAAGAAACATTCAGTACTTC. The chain joins TRBV12-3 or TRBV12-4 to TRBJ2-4; D gene uncertain. V was shortened by 4 bases and J by 6 bases, with 7 bases between the two germline ends. This CDR3 comprises 12 residues.

The table lists this clonotype with many counts. The DNA of the CDR3 is TGTGCCAGCAGTTTCGGGGAGGGCCGGGAAGAGACCCAGTACTTC. It is translated as CASSFGEGREETQYF. V usage is TRBV12-3 or TRBV12-4 and J usage is TRBJ2-5; TRBD2 matches at 7 bases. The CDR3 covers 15 residues. The V segment lost 3 bases and the J segment 3 bases; nucleotides outside the gene matches: 7.

Many counts were recorded for this clonotype. This chain links TRBV3-1 with TRBJ1-5; D gene uncertain. The CDR3 consists of 15 residues. Germline V gene sequence: CDR1 LGHDT, CDR2 YNNKEL (reference sequence). Trimming removed 1 base from V and 2 bases from J, with 9 bases in between. The CDR3 coding sequence is TGTGCCAGCAGCCAAGCGGGTCTGGGCAATCAGCCCCAGCATTTT. Translated: CASSQAGLGNQPQHF. Supplemented by reference TRBV3-1 and TRBJ1-5, the full variable domain reads DTAVSQTPKYLVTQMGNDKSIKCEQNLGHDTMYWYKQDSKKFLKIMFSYNNKELIINETVPNRFSPKSPDKAHLNLHINSLELGDSAVYFCASSQAGLGNQPQHFGDGTRLSIL.

This clonotype has more than one count but fewer than ten. The chain has TRBV6-5 and TRBJ1-1; no definite D call. Trimming removed 2 bases from V and 2 bases from J, with 9 bases in between. Germline CDR1 MNHEY, CDR2 SVGAGI. CDR3 size: 14 residues. In DNA form, the CDR3 reads TGTGCCAGCAGTTACGTGGGAACAAACACTGAAGCTTTCTTT. Translating gives CASSYVGTNTEAFF.

This clonotype was counted many times. The chain recombines TRBV30 with TRBJ2-5; the D call may be TRBD1 or TRBD2 (5 bases each). The germline V and J ends were trimmed by 5 bases and 5 bases, with 21 bases remaining between them. Germline V CDR1 and CDR2: GTSNPN, SVGIG (reference sequence). The CDR3 sequence is 15 residues long. CDR3 protein: CAWGDPTSNVETQYF. CDR3 coding DNA: TGTGCCTGGGGGGACCCGACGTCCAACGTGGAGACCCAGTACTTC.

V usage is TRBV9 and J usage is TRBJ2-7, with a weak D call TRBD2 (6 bases). Trimming removed 3 bases at V and 1 base at J, with 14 bases between. Germline V gene lookup returns CDR1 SGDLS and CDR2 YYNGEE. This CDR3 is 15 amino acids long. CDR3 coding DNA: TGTGCCAGCAGCGCGAGGGGAGGAGATTCCTACGAGCAGTACTTC. This sequence encodes CASSARGGDSYEQYF.

At least ten counts were recorded for this clonotype. The CDR3 loop is CASRQSTASYGYTF. In DNA, the CDR3 is TGTGCCAGTAGGCAGTCTACCGCGAGCTATGGCTACACCTTC. The chain is built from TRBV19 and TRBJ1-2; D not certain. The germline V gene has CDR1 LNHDA and CDR2 SQIVND (reference sequence). Trimming shortened V by 6 bases and J by 4 bases, and 15 bases separated the two germline ends. The CDR3 is made up of 14 amino acids.

CDR3 protein: CASSSRTGGVNTEAFF. The CDR3 bases are TGTGCCAGCAGTTCCCGGACAGGGGGTGTGAACACTGAAGCTTTCTTT. V gene TRBV6-5 combines with J gene TRBJ1-1, with 10 bases fitting TRBD1. V gave up 4 bases and J gave up 0 bases; unmatched junction bases: 5. The CDR3 covers 16 residues. Germline CDR1 is MNHEY and CDR2 is SVGAGI.